A selection of T cell receptor beta chains follows, all from one sample in a study of spatial heterogeneity in lung cancer. TCRdb recomputed calls from the 5' RACE reads with MiXCR, one row per CDR3 protein. The repertoire consists of more than 4,000 distinct CDR3 sequences, with approximately 2.9% occurring once and the leading ten covering roughly a quarter. The sample here was normal lung tissue next to the tumor, taken at surgery. The receptors here all came from a male donor with early-stage non-small cell lung cancer. CDR3s include the opening cysteine and the closing phenylalanine or tryptophan. Fields, in order: V gene, D gene, clone size, J gene, CDR3 protein, CDR3 DNA. D genes are given only for firm matches. Part of the rows lack a size; the others show once, few, many or a class for expanded clones.

V gene: TRBV4-1
D gene: .
clone size: many
J gene: TRBJ1-2
CDR3 protein: CASSQVEGNYGYTF
CDR3 DNA: TGCGCCAGCAGCCAAGTTGAGGGGAACTATGGCTACACCTTC

V gene: TRBV9
D gene: .
clone size: medium-sized
J gene: TRBJ1-6
CDR3 protein: CASSTGNRDNSPLHF
CDR3 DNA: TGTGCCAGCAGCACCGGGAACAGGGATAATTCACCCCTCCACTTT

V gene: TRBV5-4
D gene: .
clone size: many
J gene: TRBJ2-4
CDR3 protein: CASSLAGLAKNIQYF
CDR3 DNA: TGTGCCAGCAGCTTGGCAGGGCTAGCCAAAAACATTCAGTACTTC

V gene: TRBV30
D gene: .
clone size: many
J gene: TRBJ2-7
CDR3 protein: CAWSRLSRDLSSYEQYF
CDR3 DNA: TGTGCCTGGAGCCGATTGTCCCGGGACCTGAGCTCCTACGAGCAGTACTTC

V gene: TRBV2
D gene: .
clone size: many
J gene: TRBJ2-5
CDR3 protein: CASSETGGPGKTQYF
CDR3 DNA: TGTGCCAGCAGTGAAACGGGGGGCCCCGGGAAGACCCAGTACTTC

V gene: TRBV6-1
D gene: .
clone size: medium-sized
J gene: TRBJ2-2
CDR3 protein: CASTGQFTGELFF
CDR3 DNA: TGTGCCAGCACAGGACAGTTCACCGGGGAGCTGTTTTTT

V gene: TRBV7-3
D gene: .
clone size: many
J gene: TRBJ1-1
CDR3 protein: CASSFQDYTEAFF
CDR3 DNA: TGTGCCAGCAGCTTTCAGGACTACACTGAAGCTTTCTTT

V gene: TRBV4-1
D gene: TRBD1
clone size: medium-sized
J gene: TRBJ2-7
CDR3 protein: CASSQQYDRVLAYEQYF
CDR3 DNA: TGCGCCAGCAGCCAACAGTACGACAGGGTCCTCGCCTACGAGCAGTACTTC

V gene: TRBV20-1
D gene: TRBD2
clone size: many
J gene: TRBJ2-7
CDR3 protein: CSAREPSGLTYEQYF
CDR3 DNA: TGCAGTGCTAGAGAGCCTAGCGGATTGACCTACGAGCAGTACTTC

V gene: TRBV7-2
D gene: .
clone size: many
J gene: TRBJ2-4
CDR3 protein: CASSRVSVAKNIQYF
CDR3 DNA: TGTGCCAGCAGCCGTGTCTCGGTAGCCAAAAACATTCAGTACTTC

V gene: TRBV7-9
D gene: .
clone size: many
J gene: TRBJ2-3
CDR3 protein: CASSSTGSSTDTQYF
CDR3 DNA: TGTGCCAGCAGCTCGACCGGGTCTAGCACAGATACGCAGTATTTT

V gene: TRBV20-1
D gene: TRBD2
clone size: medium-sized
J gene: TRBJ2-7
CDR3 protein: CSASSGSLEEQYF
CDR3 DNA: TGCAGTGCCTCTAGCGGGAGTCTGGAAGAGCAGTACTTC

V gene: TRBV7-2
D gene: .
clone size: many
J gene: TRBJ2-2
CDR3 protein: CASTPQGRGNTGELFF
CDR3 DNA: TGTGCCAGCACCCCACAGGGGCGGGGGAACACCGGGGAGCTGTTTTTT

V gene: TRBV6-6
D gene: TRBD2
clone size: many
J gene: TRBJ2-1
CDR3 protein: CASSLTGLAYNEQFF
CDR3 DNA: TGTGCCAGCAGTTTAACGGGACTAGCGTACAATGAGCAGTTCTTC

V gene: TRBV7-8
D gene: .
clone size: many
J gene: TRBJ2-5
CDR3 protein: CASSFFPGETQYF
CDR3 DNA: TGTGCCAGCAGCTTTTTCCCCGGAGAGACCCAGTACTTC

V gene: TRBV20-1
D gene: .
clone size: medium-sized
J gene: TRBJ1-1
CDR3 protein: CSAHNPLNTEAFF
CDR3 DNA: TGCAGTGCTCATAACCCCTTGAACACTGAAGCTTTCTTT

V gene: TRBV18
D gene: TRBD2
clone size: medium-sized
J gene: TRBJ2-3
CDR3 protein: CASSPPSSGGDTQYF
CDR3 DNA: TGTGCCAGCTCACCACCGTCTAGCGGAGGGGATACGCAGTATTTT

V gene: TRBV20-1
D gene: .
clone size: many
J gene: TRBJ1-3
CDR3 protein: CSASPEGGNTIYF
CDR3 DNA: TGCAGTGCTAGCCCGGAGGGTGGAAACACCATATATTTT

V gene: TRBV16
D gene: TRBD1
clone size: .
J gene: TRBJ1-1
CDR3 protein: CASPPGQGVLPNTEAFF
CDR3 DNA: TGTGCCAGCCCCCCGGGACAGGGGGTTCTCCCGAACACTGAAGCTTTCTTT

V gene: TRBV20-1
D gene: TRBD1
clone size: many
J gene: TRBJ1-2
CDR3 protein: CSARDEGAGDYGYTF
CDR3 DNA: TGCAGTGCTAGAGATGAGGGGGCGGGAGACTATGGCTACACCTTC

V gene: TRBV29-1
D gene: TRBD1
clone size: medium-sized
J gene: TRBJ2-1
CDR3 protein: CSVHRGPYNEQFF
CDR3 DNA: TGCAGCGTACACAGGGGGCCATACAATGAGCAGTTCTTC

V gene: TRBV18
D gene: .
clone size: few
J gene: TRBJ2-5
CDR3 protein: CASSPTQETQYF
CDR3 DNA: TGTGCCAGCTCACCAACACAAGAGACCCAGTACTTC

V gene: TRBV20-1
D gene: TRBD1
clone size: medium-sized
J gene: TRBJ1-1
CDR3 protein: CSAQGQGGTEAFF
CDR3 DNA: TGCAGTGCCCAGGGACAGGGAGGCACTGAAGCTTTCTTT

V gene: TRBV12-3/TRBV12-4
D gene: .
clone size: many
J gene: TRBJ1-1
CDR3 protein: CASSFGQGRTEAFF
CDR3 DNA: TGTGCCAGCAGTTTCGGGCAGGGCAGGACTGAAGCTTTCTTT

V gene: TRBV6-5
D gene: .
clone size: many
J gene: TRBJ2-1
CDR3 protein: CASSSPGLTNEQFF
CDR3 DNA: TGTGCCAGCAGCTCACCGGGACTGACCAATGAGCAGTTCTTC

V gene: TRBV4-1
D gene: .
clone size: many
J gene: TRBJ2-7
CDR3 protein: CASSQASDSYEQYF
CDR3 DNA: TGCGCCAGCAGCCAGGCTAGCGACTCCTACGAGCAGTACTTC

V gene: TRBV9
D gene: .
clone size: medium-sized
J gene: TRBJ2-3
CDR3 protein: CASSVLALGADTQYF
CDR3 DNA: TGTGCCAGCAGCGTACTAGCGTTAGGAGCAGATACGCAGTATTTT

V gene: TRBV5-4
D gene: .
clone size: many
J gene: TRBJ2-1
CDR3 protein: CASSFTEYNEQFF
CDR3 DNA: TGTGCCAGCAGCTTCACGGAGTACAATGAGCAGTTCTTC

V gene: TRBV20-1
D gene: .
clone size: many
J gene: TRBJ1-2
CDR3 protein: CSASIAGYGYTF
CDR3 DNA: TGCAGTGCTTCCATTGCAGGATATGGCTACACCTTC

V gene: TRBV11-2
D gene: TRBD2
clone size: .
J gene: TRBJ2-7
CDR3 protein: CASSATASGRSHEQYF
CDR3 DNA: TGTGCCAGCAGCGCGACCGCTAGCGGGAGAAGCCACGAGCAGTACTTC

V gene: TRBV7-9
D gene: .
clone size: medium-sized
J gene: TRBJ1-2
CDR3 protein: CASSLAYTEGDYGYTF
CDR3 DNA: TGTGCCAGCAGCTTAGCCTACACGGAAGGGGACTATGGCTACACCTTC

V gene: TRBV29-1
D gene: TRBD2
clone size: medium-sized
J gene: TRBJ2-1
CDR3 protein: CSVAGTSIGEQFF
CDR3 DNA: TGCAGCGTTGCCGGGACTAGTATTGGTGAGCAGTTCTTC

V gene: TRBV28
D gene: TRBD1
clone size: many
J gene: TRBJ2-5
CDR3 protein: CASSWGLWTGGSQETQYF
CDR3 DNA: TGTGCCAGCAGTTGGGGCCTTTGGACAGGGGGATCACAAGAGACCCAGTACTTC

V gene: TRBV27
D gene: .
clone size: few
J gene: TRBJ2-3
CDR3 protein: CASSLSLGIGTQYF
CDR3 DNA: TGTGCCAGCAGTTTATCGCTGGGGATAGGTACGCAGTATTTT

V gene: TRBV25-1
D gene: .
clone size: many
J gene: TRBJ2-3
CDR3 protein: CASSEYVGSTQYF
CDR3 DNA: TGTGCCAGCAGTGAATATGTGGGGAGTACGCAGTATTTT

V gene: TRBV12-3/TRBV12-4
D gene: .
clone size: medium-sized
J gene: TRBJ1-2
CDR3 protein: CASTPRDVGYTF
CDR3 DNA: TGTGCCAGCACCCCCAGGGATGTTGGCTACACCTTC

V gene: TRBV2
D gene: .
clone size: medium-sized
J gene: TRBJ1-1
CDR3 protein: CASSAWEGEVTEAFF
CDR3 DNA: TGTGCCAGCAGTGCTTGGGAGGGGGAGGTGACTGAAGCTTTCTTT

V gene: TRBV18
D gene: TRBD1
clone size: medium-sized
J gene: TRBJ1-6
CDR3 protein: CASSLSTLDRGNYNSPLHF
CDR3 DNA: TGTGCCAGCTCACTTAGCACCCTGGACAGGGGAAACTATAATTCACCCCTCCACTTT

V gene: TRBV7-9
D gene: .
clone size: many
J gene: TRBJ1-1
CDR3 protein: CASSLGQPNTEAFF
CDR3 DNA: TGTGCCAGCAGCTTGGGACAACCGAACACTGAAGCTTTCTTT

V gene: TRBV6-2/TRBV6-3
D gene: TRBD1
clone size: many
J gene: TRBJ1-1
CDR3 protein: CASRLQGAGTEAFF
CDR3 DNA: TGTGCCAGCAGGCTCCAGGGGGCGGGCACTGAAGCTTTCTTT

V gene: TRBV7-6
D gene: .
clone size: medium-sized
J gene: TRBJ2-3
CDR3 protein: CASSLALRRESLDTQYF
CDR3 DNA: TGTGCCAGCAGCTTAGCTTTAAGGCGGGAAAGCTTAGATACGCAGTATTTT

V gene: TRBV7-2
D gene: .
clone size: many
J gene: TRBJ2-5
CDR3 protein: CASSLVAGSQETQYF
CDR3 DNA: TGTGCCAGCAGCTTAGTGGCGGGGAGTCAAGAGACCCAGTACTTC

V gene: TRBV7-3
D gene: .
clone size: medium-sized
J gene: TRBJ2-1
CDR3 protein: CASSPGTGYNEQFF
CDR3 DNA: TGTGCCAGCAGCCCCGGGACCGGTTACAATGAGCAGTTCTTC

V gene: TRBV5-1
D gene: TRBD1
clone size: medium-sized
J gene: TRBJ1-2
CDR3 protein: CASKRTGSSTNYGYTF
CDR3 DNA: TGCGCCAGCAAGCGGACAGGGAGTTCGACTAACTATGGCTACACCTTC

V gene: TRBV6-2/TRBV6-3
D gene: TRBD2
clone size: medium-sized
J gene: TRBJ2-1
CDR3 protein: CASSPAGGSYNEQFF
CDR3 DNA: TGTGCCAGCAGCCCAGCGGGGGGGTCCTACAATGAGCAGTTCTTC

V gene: TRBV19
D gene: .
clone size: few
J gene: TRBJ1-2
CDR3 protein: CASSIQQDYGYTF
CDR3 DNA: TGTGCCAGTAGCATACAGCAGGACTATGGCTACACCTTC

V gene: TRBV6-2/TRBV6-3
D gene: .
clone size: many
J gene: TRBJ2-1
CDR3 protein: CASSYSSPAHNEQFF
CDR3 DNA: TGTGCCAGCAGTTACTCGAGCCCGGCCCACAATGAGCAGTTCTTC

V gene: TRBV14
D gene: .
clone size: medium-sized
J gene: TRBJ2-1
CDR3 protein: CASSQAGRPNEQFF
CDR3 DNA: TGTGCCAGCAGCCAAGCCGGGCGGCCAAATGAGCAGTTCTTC

V gene: TRBV20-1
D gene: TRBD1
clone size: many
J gene: TRBJ2-3
CDR3 protein: CSAGQGGDTQYF
CDR3 DNA: TGCAGTGCTGGACAGGGAGGAGATACGCAGTATTTT

V gene: TRBV4-3
D gene: TRBD1
clone size: medium-sized
J gene: TRBJ2-1
CDR3 protein: CASSQDLTGGLLNNEQFF
CDR3 DNA: TGCGCCAGCAGCCAAGATCTTACAGGGGGCTTGCTTAACAATGAGCAGTTCTTC

V gene: TRBV6-5
D gene: .
clone size: many
J gene: TRBJ1-1
CDR3 protein: CASSKQVNTEAFF
CDR3 DNA: TGTGCCAGCAGTAAACAGGTGAACACTGAAGCTTTCTTT

V gene: TRBV6-5
D gene: TRBD1
clone size: many
J gene: TRBJ2-3
CDR3 protein: CASRSGTGEADTQYF
CDR3 DNA: TGTGCCAGCAGGTCCGGGACAGGGGAGGCAGATACGCAGTATTTT

V gene: TRBV20-1
D gene: .
clone size: medium-sized
J gene: TRBJ2-2
CDR3 protein: CSARRGRYTGELFF
CDR3 DNA: TGCAGTGCTAGAAGGGGGAGATACACCGGGGAGCTGTTTTTT

V gene: TRBV4-1
D gene: TRBD1
clone size: many
J gene: TRBJ1-1
CDR3 protein: CASSLEGALGTEAFF
CDR3 DNA: TGCGCCAGCAGCCTAGAGGGGGCCCTGGGCACTGAAGCTTTCTTT

V gene: TRBV10-2
D gene: TRBD1
clone size: medium-sized
J gene: TRBJ1-1
CDR3 protein: CASSGWTGNTEAFF
CDR3 DNA: TGCGCCAGCAGTGGGTGGACAGGGAACACTGAAGCTTTCTTT

V gene: TRBV24-1
D gene: .
clone size: many
J gene: TRBJ2-5
CDR3 protein: CATSDHTKYQETQYF
CDR3 DNA: TGTGCCACCAGTGATCACACGAAATACCAAGAGACCCAGTACTTC